One and the same sample provided the 2 T cell receptor beta chains below, sequenced in a study of cytomegalovirus exposure and HLA in healthy donors. Primers included in the PCR were 60 Vbeta and 13 Jbeta primers. Assay used: immunoSEQ multiplex PCR; TCRdb lists only in-frame clones, some missing. The table includes 100,000 to 150,000 clones, around four fifths detected once. The sample was PBMCs. The receptors were gathered from a boy under 18 in good health and CMV-seronegative.

The chain carries TRBV7-2 and TRBJ2-5; 7 bases line up with TRBD1. Germline V lookup: CDR1 SGHTA, CDR2 FQGNSA. The CDR3 covers 14 residues. The V and J ends lost 5 bases and 4 bases, in that order; junction bases with no gene match: 7. The CDR3 region is CASSPRTGLETQYF. The CDR3 DNA reads TGTGCCAGCAGCCCTCGGACAGGTTTAGAGACCCAGTACTTC.

The J gene is TRBJ1-2, the V gene TRBV4-1; perhaps TRBD1 as D (5 bases). CDR3 length: 18 amino acids. V was pared by 2 bases and J by 8 bases, with 27 bases between. Germline-derived CDR1 and CDR2 are MGHRA and YSYEKL. The CDR3 loop is CASSQSPLRRGRDAGYTF. DNA of the CDR3: TGCGCCAGCAGCCAAAGCCCCCTCCGGAGGGGAAGAGACGCGGGCTACACCTTC.